This record concerns one TCR beta chain sequence. This record belongs to a study of shared clonotypes between healthy human individuals. About the study: The study used three CD4 naive, three CD4 memory, two CD8 naive and one CD8 memory plate per donor.

Deep-level assay runs were performed. Repertoires were generated with immunoSEQ multiplex PCR, while TCRdb's copy carries only in-frame clones and drops some. This sample carries around 2.5 million clones, under 95% of them seen once, and the ten largest clones take about 0.39%. CDR1 is SNHLY and CDR2 is FYNNEI in the germline V gene. The CDR3 runs 15 residues. Trimming removed 4 bases at V and 0 bases at J, with 9 bases between. It was into CD45RA+ naive and CD45RA-negative memory subsets that the CD4+ cells were split. This TCR was recovered from a man aged 18-30 years in good health. Some clones in this sample may be carry-over from other donors' samples. Input material: naive CD4+ T cells from PBMCs. Subset here: CD45RA+ positively selected. The chain links TRBV2 to TRBJ2-2; unclear D gene. The CDR3 loop is CASSAETPNTGELFF. In DNA form, the CDR3 reads TGTGCCAGCAGTGCGGAGACACCGAACACCGGGGAGCTGTTTTTT.